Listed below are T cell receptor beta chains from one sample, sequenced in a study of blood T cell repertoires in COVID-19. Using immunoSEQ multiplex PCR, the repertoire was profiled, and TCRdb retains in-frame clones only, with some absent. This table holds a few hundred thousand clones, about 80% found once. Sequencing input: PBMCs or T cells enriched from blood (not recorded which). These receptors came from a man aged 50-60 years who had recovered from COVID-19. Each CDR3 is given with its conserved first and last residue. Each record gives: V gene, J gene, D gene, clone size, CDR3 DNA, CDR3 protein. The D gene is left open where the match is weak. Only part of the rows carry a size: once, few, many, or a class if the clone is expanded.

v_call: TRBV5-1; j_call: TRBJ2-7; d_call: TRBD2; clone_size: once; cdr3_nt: TGCGCCAGCAGCTTGCTTCGGGGGGGCTACGAGCAGTACTTC; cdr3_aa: CASSLLRGGYEQYF
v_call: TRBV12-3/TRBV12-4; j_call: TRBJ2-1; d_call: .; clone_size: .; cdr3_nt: TGTGCCAGCAGTTTCCGCAATGAGCAGTTCTTC; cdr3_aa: CASSFRNEQFF
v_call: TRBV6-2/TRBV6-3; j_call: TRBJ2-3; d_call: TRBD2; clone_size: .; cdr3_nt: TGTGCCAGCAGTTACGTTCTTGGGCTAGCGGGGGCAGATACGCAGTATTTT; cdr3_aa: CASSYVLGLAGADTQYF
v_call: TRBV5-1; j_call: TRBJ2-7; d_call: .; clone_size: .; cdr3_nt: TGCGCCAGCAGCTTGGACGTGGGGGCCCGGGACGAGCAGTACTTC; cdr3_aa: CASSLDVGARDEQYF
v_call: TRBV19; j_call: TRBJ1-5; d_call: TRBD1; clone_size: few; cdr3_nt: TGTGCCAGTAGTAGAACGGGACAGGGGGGTAATCAGCCCCAGCATTTT; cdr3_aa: CASSRTGQGGNQPQHF
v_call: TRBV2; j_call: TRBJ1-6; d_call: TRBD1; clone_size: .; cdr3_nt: TGTGCCAGCAGTTCCGGGACAGATAATTCACCCCTCCACTTT; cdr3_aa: CASSSGTDNSPLHF
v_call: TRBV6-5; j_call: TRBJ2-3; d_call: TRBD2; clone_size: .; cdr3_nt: TGTGCCAGCACCCACGGGGGGGCCGGCACAGATACGCAGTATTTT; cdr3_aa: CASTHGGAGTDTQYF
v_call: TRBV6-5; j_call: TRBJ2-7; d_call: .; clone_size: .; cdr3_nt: TGTGCCAGCAGAGGCGTACTATTCTCCTACGAGCAGTACTTC; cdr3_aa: CASRGVLFSYEQYF
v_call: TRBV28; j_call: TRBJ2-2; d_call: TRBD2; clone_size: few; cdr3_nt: TGTGCCAGCAGCCTACTAGCGGGAACCGGGGAGCTGTTTTTT; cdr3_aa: CASSLLAGTGELFF
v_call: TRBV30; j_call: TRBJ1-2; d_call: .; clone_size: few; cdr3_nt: TGTGCCTGGAGAGACAGGTTCAGCTATGGCTACACCTTC; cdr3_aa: CAWRDRFSYGYTF
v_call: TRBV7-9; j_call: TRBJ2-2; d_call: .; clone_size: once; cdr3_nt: TGTGCCAGCAGCCCGACGGGTTACACCGGGGAGCTGTTTTTT; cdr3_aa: CASSPTGYTGELFF
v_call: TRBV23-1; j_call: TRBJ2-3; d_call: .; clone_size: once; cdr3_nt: TGCGCCAGCAGTCAATTATGTGAGGCTTCTAGCACAGATACGCAGTATTTT; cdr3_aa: CASSQLCEASSTDTQYF
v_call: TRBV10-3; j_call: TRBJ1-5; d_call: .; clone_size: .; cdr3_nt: TGTGCCATCAGCCAGTCTAGCAATCAGCCCCAGCATTTT; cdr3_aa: CAISQSSNQPQHF
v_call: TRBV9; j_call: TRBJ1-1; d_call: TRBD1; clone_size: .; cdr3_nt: TGTGCCAGCAGCCTACAGGGGGCCGGCACTGAAGCTTTCTTT; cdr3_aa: CASSLQGAGTEAFF
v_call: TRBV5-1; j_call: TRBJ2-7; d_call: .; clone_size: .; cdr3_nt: TGCGCCAGCAGCTTCTCAGGTTCCTCCTACGAGCAGTACTTC; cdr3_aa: CASSFSGSSYEQYF
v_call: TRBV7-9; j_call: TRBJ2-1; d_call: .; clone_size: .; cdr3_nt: TGTGCCAGCAGCTTAGGTAGTCACGGGGAGCAGTTCTTC; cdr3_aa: CASSLGSHGEQFF
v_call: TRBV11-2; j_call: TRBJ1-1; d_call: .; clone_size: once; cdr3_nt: TGTGCCAGCAGCTTATTCCTGAGACCTGAGGCCACTGAAGCTTTCTTT; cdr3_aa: CASSLFLRPEATEAFF
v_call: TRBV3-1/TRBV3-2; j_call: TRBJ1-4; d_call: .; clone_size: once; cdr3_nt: TGTGCCAGCAGCCAAGTTGCAGGGGTAGGGGAAAAACTGTTTTTT; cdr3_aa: CASSQVAGVGEKLFF
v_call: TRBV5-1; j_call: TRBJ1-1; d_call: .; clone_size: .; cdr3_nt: TGCGCCAGCAGCTTGGCTACAGGGACGGGACGGGCTGAAGCTTTCTTT; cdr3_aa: CASSLATGTGRAEAFF